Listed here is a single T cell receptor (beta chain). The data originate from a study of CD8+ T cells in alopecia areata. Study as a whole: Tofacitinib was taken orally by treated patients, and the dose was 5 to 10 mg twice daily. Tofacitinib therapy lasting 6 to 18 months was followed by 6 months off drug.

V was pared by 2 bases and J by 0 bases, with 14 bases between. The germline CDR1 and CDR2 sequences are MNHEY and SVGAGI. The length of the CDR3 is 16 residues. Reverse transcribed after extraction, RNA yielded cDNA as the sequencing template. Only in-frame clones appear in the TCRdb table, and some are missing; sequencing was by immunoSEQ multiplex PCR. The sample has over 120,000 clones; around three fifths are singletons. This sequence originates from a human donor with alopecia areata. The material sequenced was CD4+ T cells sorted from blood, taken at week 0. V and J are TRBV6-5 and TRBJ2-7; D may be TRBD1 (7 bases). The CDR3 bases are TGTGCCAGCAGTTACGCGGGGACAGAGAGCTCCTACGAGCAGTACTTC. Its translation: CASSYAGTESSYEQYF.